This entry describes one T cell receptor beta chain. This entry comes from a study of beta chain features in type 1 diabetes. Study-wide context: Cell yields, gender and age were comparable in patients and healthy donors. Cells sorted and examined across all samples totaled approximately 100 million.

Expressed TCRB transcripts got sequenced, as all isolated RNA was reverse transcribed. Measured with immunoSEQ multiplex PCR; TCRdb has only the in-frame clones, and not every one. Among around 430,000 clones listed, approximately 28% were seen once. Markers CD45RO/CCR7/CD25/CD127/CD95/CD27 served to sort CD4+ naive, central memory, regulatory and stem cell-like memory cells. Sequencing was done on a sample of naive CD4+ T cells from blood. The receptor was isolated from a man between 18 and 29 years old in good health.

CDR3 protein: CASSLEAGHITDTQYF. For the CDR3, the DNA is TGTGCCAGCAGCCTCGAGGCGGGACACATTACAGATACGCAGTATTTT. The V and J genes are TRBV7-6 and TRBJ2-3; D possibly uses TRBD1 or TRBD2 (6 bases each). Germline CDR1 and CDR2: SGHVS and FNYEAQ. The CDR3 runs to 16 residues. Trimming removed 5 bases from V and 3 bases from J, with 18 bases in between. Supplemented by reference TRBV7-6 and TRBJ2-3, the full variable domain reads GAGVSQSPRYKVTKRGQDVALRCDPISGHVSLYWYRQALGQGPEFLTYFNYEAQQDKSGLPNDRFSAERPEGSISTLTIQRTEQRDSAMYRCASSLEAGHITDTQYFGPGTRLTVL.